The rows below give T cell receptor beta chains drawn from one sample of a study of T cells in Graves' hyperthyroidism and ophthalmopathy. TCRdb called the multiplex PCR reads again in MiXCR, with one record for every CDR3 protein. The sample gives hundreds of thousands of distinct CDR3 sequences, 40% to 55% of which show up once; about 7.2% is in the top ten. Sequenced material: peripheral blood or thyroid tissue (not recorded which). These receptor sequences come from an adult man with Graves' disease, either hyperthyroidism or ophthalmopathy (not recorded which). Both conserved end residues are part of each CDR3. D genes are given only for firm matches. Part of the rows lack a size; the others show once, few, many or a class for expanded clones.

CDR3nt: TGTGCCAGCAGCCGGGAAGGGCTCTACGAGCAGTACTTC
CDR3aa: CASSREGLYEQYF
v_gene: TRBV14
d_gene: NA
j_gene: TRBJ2-7
abundance: few

CDR3nt: TGCAGTGCTAGAATAGGGGGCGGTAATTCACCCCTCCACTTT
CDR3aa: CSARIGGGNSPLHF
v_gene: TRBV20-1
d_gene: TRBD1
j_gene: TRBJ1-6
abundance: NA

CDR3nt: TGCAGTGCTAGTGCGGACAGGGGCCTGGCGAGGCCCCAGCATTTT
CDR3aa: CSASADRGLARPQHF
v_gene: TRBV20-1
d_gene: TRBD1
j_gene: TRBJ1-5
abundance: NA

CDR3nt: TGCAGCGTTGAGCGGGGGTTCTACCGGGGGGGCTACACCTTC
CDR3aa: CSVERGFYRGGYTF
v_gene: TRBV29-1
d_gene: NA
j_gene: TRBJ1-2
abundance: many

CDR3nt: TGTGCCAGCAGCGTGGGGGGCGGGAGAACCTCTGGGGCCAACGTCCTGACTTTC
CDR3aa: CASSVGGGRTSGANVLTF
v_gene: TRBV7-3
d_gene: NA
j_gene: TRBJ2-6
abundance: NA

CDR3nt: TGTGCCACCAGTGATCATCCGGACAGGGGAAAGAACACTGAAGCTTTCTTT
CDR3aa: CATSDHPDRGKNTEAFF
v_gene: TRBV24-1
d_gene: TRBD1
j_gene: TRBJ1-1
abundance: NA

CDR3nt: TGTGCCAGCAGCAGGGCGACAGGGTTGGACTATGGCTACACCTTC
CDR3aa: CASSRATGLDYGYTF
v_gene: TRBV5-4
d_gene: TRBD1
j_gene: TRBJ1-2
abundance: few

CDR3nt: TGTGCCACCAGTGACCCTGGGACCCCGGGAGGAGAGACCCAGTACTTC
CDR3aa: CATSDPGTPGGETQYF
v_gene: TRBV12-3/TRBV12-4
d_gene: TRBD2
j_gene: TRBJ2-5
abundance: NA

CDR3nt: TGTGCCAGCAGCCCTGGGGCAGGGGGTGAAAAACTGTTTTTT
CDR3aa: CASSPGAGGEKLFF
v_gene: TRBV11-1
d_gene: TRBD1
j_gene: TRBJ1-4
abundance: NA

CDR3nt: TGTGCCAGTAGTATCGGGGGAAACACCATATATTTT
CDR3aa: CASSIGGNTIYF
v_gene: TRBV19
d_gene: NA
j_gene: TRBJ1-3
abundance: many

CDR3nt: TGCAGCGTTGAATGGGGGGCAGGGGGCACTGAAGCTTTCTTT
CDR3aa: CSVEWGAGGTEAFF
v_gene: TRBV29-1
d_gene: TRBD1
j_gene: TRBJ1-1
abundance: many

CDR3nt: TGTGCCACCAGCAGAGTGGCGGGAGAGGGACGTTCACCCCTCCACTTT
CDR3aa: CATSRVAGEGRSPLHF
v_gene: TRBV15
d_gene: NA
j_gene: TRBJ1-6
abundance: once

CDR3nt: TGCAGCGCCAGGGGAAAGACTGAAGCTTTCTTT
CDR3aa: CSARGKTEAFF
v_gene: TRBV29-1
d_gene: NA
j_gene: TRBJ1-1
abundance: many

CDR3nt: TGTGCCAGCAGAACGGGGACAGGGGAAGCTTTCTTT
CDR3aa: CASRTGTGEAFF
v_gene: TRBV6-5
d_gene: TRBD1
j_gene: TRBJ1-1
abundance: many

CDR3nt: TGTGCCAGACCGGCTAATGAAAAACTGTTTTTT
CDR3aa: CARPANEKLFF
v_gene: TRBV15
d_gene: NA
j_gene: TRBJ1-4
abundance: many

CDR3nt: TGTGCCAGCAGTTTTCTTCTGAGGGCTGAGACCCAGTACTTC
CDR3aa: CASSFLLRAETQYF
v_gene: TRBV7-9
d_gene: NA
j_gene: TRBJ2-5
abundance: few

CDR3nt: TGCAGTGCTTCCATTAGCGGGGGGCCTAGAGAGCAGTACTTC
CDR3aa: CSASISGGPREQYF
v_gene: TRBV20-1
d_gene: TRBD2
j_gene: TRBJ2-7
abundance: NA

CDR3nt: TGCGCCAGCACCACTTTGGGCAGGGCGAACACCGGGGAGCTGTTTTTT
CDR3aa: CASTTLGRANTGELFF
v_gene: TRBV5-1
d_gene: NA
j_gene: TRBJ2-2
abundance: NA

CDR3nt: TGTGCCAGCAGCACACGGACAGGGTCGGGTGAAAAACTGTTTTTT
CDR3aa: CASSTRTGSGEKLFF
v_gene: TRBV25-1
d_gene: TRBD1
j_gene: TRBJ1-4
abundance: NA

CDR3nt: TGTGCCACCAGTACAGGGACCCTCAATCAGCCCCAGCATTTT
CDR3aa: CATSTGTLNQPQHF
v_gene: TRBV24-1
d_gene: NA
j_gene: TRBJ1-5
abundance: NA

CDR3nt: TGTGCCAGCAGCTGGACAGGCCACGAGCAGTACTTC
CDR3aa: CASSWTGHEQYF
v_gene: TRBV7-9
d_gene: TRBD1
j_gene: TRBJ2-7
abundance: many

CDR3nt: TGTGCCATCGGGACGGGGAACACTGAAGCTTTCTTT
CDR3aa: CAIGTGNTEAFF
v_gene: TRBV10-3
d_gene: NA
j_gene: TRBJ1-1
abundance: medium-sized